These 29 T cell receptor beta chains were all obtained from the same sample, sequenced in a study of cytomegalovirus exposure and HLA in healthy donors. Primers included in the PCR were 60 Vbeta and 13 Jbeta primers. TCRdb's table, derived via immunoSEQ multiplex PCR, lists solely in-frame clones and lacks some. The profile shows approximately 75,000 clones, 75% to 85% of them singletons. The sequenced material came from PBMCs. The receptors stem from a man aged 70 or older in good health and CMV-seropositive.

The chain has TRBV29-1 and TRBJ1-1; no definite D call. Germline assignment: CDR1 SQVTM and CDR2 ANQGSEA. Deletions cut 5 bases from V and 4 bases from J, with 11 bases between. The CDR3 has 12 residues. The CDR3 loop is CSVRRRGTEAFF. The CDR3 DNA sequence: TGCAGCGTTCGCAGACGGGGCACTGAAGCTTTCTTT.

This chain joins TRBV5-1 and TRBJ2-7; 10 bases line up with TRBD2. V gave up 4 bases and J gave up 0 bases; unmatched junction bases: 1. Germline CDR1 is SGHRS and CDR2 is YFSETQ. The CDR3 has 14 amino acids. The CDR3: CASSQRGGSYEQYF. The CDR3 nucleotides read TGCGCCAGCAGCCAGCGGGGGGGCTCCTACGAGCAGTACTTC.

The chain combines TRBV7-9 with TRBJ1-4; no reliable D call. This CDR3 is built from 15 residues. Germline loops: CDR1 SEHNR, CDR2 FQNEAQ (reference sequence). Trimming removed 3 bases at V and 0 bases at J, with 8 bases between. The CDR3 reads CASSFGGSTNEKLFF. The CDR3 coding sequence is TGTGCCAGCAGCTTCGGAGGGTCAACTAATGAAAAACTGTTTTTT.

The CDR3 region is CASSVVPENTGELFF. The CDR3, as DNA: TGTGCCAGCAGCGTAGTCCCAGAGAACACCGGGGAGCTGTTTTTT. V gene TRBV9 combines with J gene TRBJ2-2; D is undetermined. The V end lost 0 bases, the J end lost 1 base, and 7 bases lay between the germline ends. Germline CDR1 reads SGDLS; CDR2 reads YYNGEE. This CDR3 has 15 residues.

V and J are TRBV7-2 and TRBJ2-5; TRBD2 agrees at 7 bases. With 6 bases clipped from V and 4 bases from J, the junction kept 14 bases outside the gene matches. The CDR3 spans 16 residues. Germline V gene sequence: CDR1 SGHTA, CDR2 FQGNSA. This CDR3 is CASSQRGQGGRETQYF. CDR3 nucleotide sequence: TGTGCCAGCAGTCAGAGGGGCCAGGGCGGGAGAGAGACCCAGTACTTC.

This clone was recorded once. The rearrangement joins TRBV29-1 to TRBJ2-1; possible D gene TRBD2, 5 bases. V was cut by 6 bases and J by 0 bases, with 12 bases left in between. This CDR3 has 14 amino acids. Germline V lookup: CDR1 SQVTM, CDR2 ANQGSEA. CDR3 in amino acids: CSVAAISSYNEQFF. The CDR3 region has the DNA TGCAGCGTAGCGGCGATAAGCTCCTACAATGAGCAGTTCTTC.

CDR3 in DNA: TGTGCCAGCACTCAGGGACAGCCCATCCACAATGAGCAGTTCTTC. It yields the protein CASTQGQPIHNEQFF. The V and J genes are TRBV2 and TRBJ2-1; 7 bases agree with TRBD1. CDR3 length: 15 amino acids. In germline, CDR1 is SNHLY, CDR2 FYNNEI. V dropped 7 bases and J dropped 5; count of bases not matched to a gene: 11.

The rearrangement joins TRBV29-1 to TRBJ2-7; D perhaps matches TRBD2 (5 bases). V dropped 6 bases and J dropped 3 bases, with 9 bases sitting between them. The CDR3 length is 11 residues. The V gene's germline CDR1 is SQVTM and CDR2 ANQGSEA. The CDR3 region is CSVGVDYEQYF. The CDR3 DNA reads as TGCAGCGTGGGAGTTGACTACGAGCAGTACTTC.

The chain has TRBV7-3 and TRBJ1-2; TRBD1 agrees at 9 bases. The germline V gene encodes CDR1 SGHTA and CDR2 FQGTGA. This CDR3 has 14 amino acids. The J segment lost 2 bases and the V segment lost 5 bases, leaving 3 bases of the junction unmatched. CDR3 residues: CASSRGQGNYGYTF. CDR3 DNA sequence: TGTGCCAGCAGCCGGGGACAGGGAAACTATGGCTACACCTTC. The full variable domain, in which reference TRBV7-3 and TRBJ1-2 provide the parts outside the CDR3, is GAGVSQTPSNKVTEKGKYVELRCDPISGHTALYWYRQSLGQGPEFLIYFQGTGAADDSGLPNDRFFAVRPEGSVSTLKIQRTERGDSAVYLCASSRGQGNYGYTFGSGTRLTVV.

This chain's CDR3 is CASSLSGGWETQYF. In DNA, the CDR3 is TGTGCCAGCAGTCTATCGGGTGGATGGGAGACCCAGTACTTC. V gene TRBV28 combines with J gene TRBJ2-5; D remains unclear. Trimming pared 5 bases from V and 5 bases from J, leaving 15 bases between. From germline, CDR1 is MDHEN and CDR2 SYDVKM. The CDR3 sequence is 14 residues long.

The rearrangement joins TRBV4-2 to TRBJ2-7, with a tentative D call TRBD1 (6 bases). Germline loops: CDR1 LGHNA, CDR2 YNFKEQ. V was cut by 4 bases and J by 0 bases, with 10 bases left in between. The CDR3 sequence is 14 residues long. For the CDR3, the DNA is TGTGCCAGCAGCCGCGACAGGAGCTCCTACGAGCAGTACTTC. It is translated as CASSRDRSSYEQYF.

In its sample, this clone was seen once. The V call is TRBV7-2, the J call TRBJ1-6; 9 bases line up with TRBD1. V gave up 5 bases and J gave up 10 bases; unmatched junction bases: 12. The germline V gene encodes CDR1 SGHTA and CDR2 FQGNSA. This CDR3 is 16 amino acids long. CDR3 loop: CASSHFGTGIESPLHF. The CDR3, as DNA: TGTGCCAGCAGCCACTTCGGGACAGGGATTGAATCACCCCTCCACTTT.

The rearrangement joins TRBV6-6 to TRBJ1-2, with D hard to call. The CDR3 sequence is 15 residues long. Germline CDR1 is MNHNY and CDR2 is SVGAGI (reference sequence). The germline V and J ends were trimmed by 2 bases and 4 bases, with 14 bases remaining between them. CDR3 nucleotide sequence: TGTGCCAGCAGTTACATCGCGGAGAGCGGCTATGGCTACACCTTC. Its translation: CASSYIAESGYGYTF.

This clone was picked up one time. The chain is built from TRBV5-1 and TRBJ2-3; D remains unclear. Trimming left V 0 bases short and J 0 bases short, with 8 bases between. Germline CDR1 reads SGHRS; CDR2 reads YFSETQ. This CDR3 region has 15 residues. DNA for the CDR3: TGCGCCAGCAGCTTGGGCGGTGTTAGCACAGATACGCAGTATTTT. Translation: CASSLGGVSTDTQYF.

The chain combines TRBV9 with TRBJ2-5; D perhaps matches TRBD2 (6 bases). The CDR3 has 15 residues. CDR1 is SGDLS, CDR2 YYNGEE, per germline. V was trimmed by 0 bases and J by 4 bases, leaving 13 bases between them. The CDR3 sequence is CASSVGDGSRETQYF. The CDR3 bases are TGTGCCAGCAGCGTAGGTGACGGGAGTAGAGAGACCCAGTACTTC.

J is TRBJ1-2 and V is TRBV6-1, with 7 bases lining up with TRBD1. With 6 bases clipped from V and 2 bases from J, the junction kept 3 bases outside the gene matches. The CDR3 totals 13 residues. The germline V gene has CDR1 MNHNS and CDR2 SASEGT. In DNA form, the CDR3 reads TGTGCCAGCAGAACGGGACAGAACTATGGCTACACCTTC. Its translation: CASRTGQNYGYTF.

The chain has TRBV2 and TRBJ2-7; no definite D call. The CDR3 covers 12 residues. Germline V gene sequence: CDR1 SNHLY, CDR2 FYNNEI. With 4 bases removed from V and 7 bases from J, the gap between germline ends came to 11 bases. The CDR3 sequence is CASSARFGEQYF. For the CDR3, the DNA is TGTGCCAGCAGTGCCCGGTTCGGGGAGCAGTACTTC.

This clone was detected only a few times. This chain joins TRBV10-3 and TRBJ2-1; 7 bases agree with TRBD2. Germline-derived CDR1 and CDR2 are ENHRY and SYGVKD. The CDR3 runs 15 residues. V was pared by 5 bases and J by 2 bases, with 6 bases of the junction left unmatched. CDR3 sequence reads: CAISRGLTTYNEQFF. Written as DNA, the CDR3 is TGTGCCATCAGTCGGGGACTAACCACCTACAATGAGCAGTTCTTC.

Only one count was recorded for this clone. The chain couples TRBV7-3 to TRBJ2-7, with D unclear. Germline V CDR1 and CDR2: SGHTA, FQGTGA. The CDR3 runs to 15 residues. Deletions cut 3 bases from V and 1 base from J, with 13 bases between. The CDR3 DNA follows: TGTGCCAGCAGCTTTCCCGAGACAAGATCCTACGAGCAGTACTTC. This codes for CASSFPETRSYEQYF. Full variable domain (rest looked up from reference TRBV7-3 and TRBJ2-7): GAGVSQTPSNKVTEKGKYVELRCDPISGHTALYWYRQSLGQGPEFLIYFQGTGAADDSGLPNDRFFAVRPEGSVSTLKIQRTERGDSAVYLCASSFPETRSYEQYFGPGTRLTVT.

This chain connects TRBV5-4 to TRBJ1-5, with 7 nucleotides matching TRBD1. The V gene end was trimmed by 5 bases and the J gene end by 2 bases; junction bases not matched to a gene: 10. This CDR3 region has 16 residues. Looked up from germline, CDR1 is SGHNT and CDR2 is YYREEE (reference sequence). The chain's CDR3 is CASRHTPGGGNQPQHF. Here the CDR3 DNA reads TGTGCCAGCAGACACACTCCAGGGGGTGGCAATCAGCCCCAGCATTTT.

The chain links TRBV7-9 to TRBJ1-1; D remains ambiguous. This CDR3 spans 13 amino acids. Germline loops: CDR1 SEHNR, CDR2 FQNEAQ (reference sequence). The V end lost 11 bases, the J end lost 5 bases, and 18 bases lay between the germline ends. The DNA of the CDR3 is TGTGCCCCAACGGCAGCGTACTCTACTGAAGCTTTCTTT. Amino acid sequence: CAPTAAYSTEAFF.

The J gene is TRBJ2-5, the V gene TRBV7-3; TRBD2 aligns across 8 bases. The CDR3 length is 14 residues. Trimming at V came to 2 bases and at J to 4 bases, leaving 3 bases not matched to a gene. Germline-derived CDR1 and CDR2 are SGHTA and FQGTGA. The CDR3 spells CASSLAGGAETQYF. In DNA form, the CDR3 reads TGTGCCAGCAGCTTAGCGGGGGGCGCAGAGACCCAGTACTTC.

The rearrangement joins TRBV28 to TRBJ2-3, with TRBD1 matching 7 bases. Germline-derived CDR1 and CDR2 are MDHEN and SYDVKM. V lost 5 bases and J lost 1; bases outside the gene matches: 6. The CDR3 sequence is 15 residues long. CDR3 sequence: CASSAYRGGTDTQYF. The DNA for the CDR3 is TGTGCCAGCAGTGCCTACAGGGGAGGCACAGATACGCAGTATTTT.

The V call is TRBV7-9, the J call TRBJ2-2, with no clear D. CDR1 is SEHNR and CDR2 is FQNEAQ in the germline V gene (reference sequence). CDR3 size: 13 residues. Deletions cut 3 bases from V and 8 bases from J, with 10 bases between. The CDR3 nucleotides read TGTGCCAGCAGCTTCTCGCCCGGGGGGGAGCTGTTTTTT. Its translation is CASSFSPGGELFF.

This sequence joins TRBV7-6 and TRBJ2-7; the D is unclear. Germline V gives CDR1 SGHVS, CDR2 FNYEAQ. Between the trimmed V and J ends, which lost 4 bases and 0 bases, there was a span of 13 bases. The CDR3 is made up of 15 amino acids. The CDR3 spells CASSSLTSHSYEQYF. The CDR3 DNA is TGTGCCAGCAGCTCCTTAACTTCTCACTCCTACGAGCAGTACTTC.

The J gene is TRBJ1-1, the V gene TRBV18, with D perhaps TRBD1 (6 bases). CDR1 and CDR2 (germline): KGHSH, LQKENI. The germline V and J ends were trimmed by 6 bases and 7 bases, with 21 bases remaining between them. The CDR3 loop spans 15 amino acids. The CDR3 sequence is CASSPLRQGRFEAFF. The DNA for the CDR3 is TGTGCCAGCTCCCCTCTGCGGCAGGGGCGATTTGAAGCTTTCTTT.

The CDR3 loop is CASSPDRLETQYF. CDR3 DNA: TGCGCCAGCAGTCCGGACAGGCTCGAGACCCAGTACTTC. V and J are TRBV10-1 and TRBJ2-5; 7 bases agree with TRBD1. The germline V gene encodes CDR1 WNHNN and CDR2 SYGVQD (reference sequence). V gave up 5 bases and J gave up 5 bases; unmatched junction bases: 5. This CDR3 spans 13 amino acids.

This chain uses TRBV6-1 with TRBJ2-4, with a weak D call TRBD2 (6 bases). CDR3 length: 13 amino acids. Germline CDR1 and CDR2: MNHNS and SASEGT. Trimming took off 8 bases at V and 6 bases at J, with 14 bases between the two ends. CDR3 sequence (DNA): TGTGCCAGCCACCCCCGGGGGTCAAACATTCAGTACTTC. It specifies CASHPRGSNIQYF.

The CDR3 DNA is TGTGCCAGCAGCTCCCACAGGGGGCAGACTGAAGCTTTCTTT. Residues: CASSSHRGQTEAFF. The rearrangement joins TRBV9 to TRBJ1-1; 9 nucleotides align to TRBD1. Trimming at V came to 4 bases and at J to 5 bases, leaving 6 bases not matched to a gene. The CDR3 runs 14 residues. Looked up from germline, CDR1 is SGDLS and CDR2 is YYNGEE.